Only one count was recorded for the clone carrying this TCR beta chain. The data belong to a study of blood T cell repertoires in COVID-19. Trimming took 3 bases from V and 2 from J, leaving 14 bases between them. Germline CDR1 and CDR2: SGHDT and YYEEEE. This CDR3 region has 15 residues. Sequencing was performed with immunoSEQ multiplex PCR; in TCRdb, only in-frame clones are kept and a portion is missing. The table shows around 430,000 clones, with just under 90% occurring only once. The sequenced sample was PBMCs or T cells enriched from blood (not recorded which). The sequence was obtained from a woman aged 50 to 60 who had recovered from COVID-19. The V gene is TRBV5-6, the J gene TRBJ1-2; a possible D gene is TRBD1 (6 bases). The CDR3 sequence: CASSSPLTGNYGYTF. CDR3 bases: TGTGCCAGCAGCTCACCACTGACAGGCAACTATGGCTACACCTTC.